What follows are 3 T cell receptor beta chains derived from one specimen sequenced in a study of blood T cell repertoires in COVID-19. The data were produced by immunoSEQ multiplex PCR, yet TCRdb's version contains in-frame clones alone and is incomplete. The data contain around 700,000 clones, over 80% of them singletons. Specimen: peripheral blood. The receptors were sampled from a woman aged 18-30 years with acute or convalescent COVID-19.

This chain links TRBV11-2 with TRBJ2-7; maybe TRBD1 (6 bases). The CDR3 consists of 17 residues. The germline V gene encodes CDR1 SGHAT and CDR2 FQNNGV. Between the trimmed V and J ends, which lost 5 bases and 4 bases, there was a span of 24 bases. This chain's CDR3 is CASSHRVWDPWVYEQYF. The DNA of the CDR3 is TGTGCCAGCAGCCACAGGGTGTGGGACCCATGGGTATACGAGCAGTACTTC.

The chain employs TRBV6-2 or TRBV6-3 and TRBJ1-1; D gene unclear. Germline V gene sequence: CDR1 MNHEY, CDR2 SVGEGT. This CDR3 contains 15 residues. The germline V and J ends were trimmed by 0 bases and 0 bases, with 8 bases remaining between them. The DNA of the CDR3 is TGTGCCAGCAGTTACTCGACACAGATGAACACTGAAGCTTTCTTT. Its protein is CASSYSTQMNTEAFF.

The rearrangement uses TRBV30 and TRBJ2-3; a possible D gene is TRBD2 (5 bases). This CDR3 spans 16 amino acids. V was trimmed by 2 bases and J by 2 bases, leaving 17 bases between them. Germline V gene lookup returns CDR1 GTSNPN and CDR2 SVGIG (reference sequence). The CDR3 DNA reads as TGTGCCTGGAGTTTCACCGGGGTTTTCCACACAGATACGCAGTATTTT. This gives the protein CAWSFTGVFHTDTQYF.